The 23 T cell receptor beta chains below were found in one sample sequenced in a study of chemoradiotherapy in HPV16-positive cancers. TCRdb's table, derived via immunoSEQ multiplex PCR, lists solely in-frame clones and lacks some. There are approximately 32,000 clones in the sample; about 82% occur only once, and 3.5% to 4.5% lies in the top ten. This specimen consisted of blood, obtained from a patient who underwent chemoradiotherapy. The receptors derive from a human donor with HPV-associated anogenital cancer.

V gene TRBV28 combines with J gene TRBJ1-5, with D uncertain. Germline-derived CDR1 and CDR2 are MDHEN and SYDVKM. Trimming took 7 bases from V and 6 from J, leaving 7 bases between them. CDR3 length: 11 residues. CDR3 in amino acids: CASNSIQPQHF. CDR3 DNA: TGTGCCAGCAATTCTATTCAGCCCCAGCATTTT.

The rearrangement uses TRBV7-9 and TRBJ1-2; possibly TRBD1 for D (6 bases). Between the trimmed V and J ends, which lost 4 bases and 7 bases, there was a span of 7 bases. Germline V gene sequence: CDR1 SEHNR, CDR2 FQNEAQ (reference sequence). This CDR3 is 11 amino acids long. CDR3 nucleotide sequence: TGTGCCAGCAGCTCAGGGGTTGGCTACACCTTC. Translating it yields CASSSGVGYTF.

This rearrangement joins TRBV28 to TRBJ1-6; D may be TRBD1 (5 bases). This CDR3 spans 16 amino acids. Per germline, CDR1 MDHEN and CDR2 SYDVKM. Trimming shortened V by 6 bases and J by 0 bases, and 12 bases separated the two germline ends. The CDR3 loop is CASRPRGSSYNSPLHF. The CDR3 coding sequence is TGTGCCAGCAGACCCCGGGGGAGCTCCTATAATTCACCCCTCCACTTT.

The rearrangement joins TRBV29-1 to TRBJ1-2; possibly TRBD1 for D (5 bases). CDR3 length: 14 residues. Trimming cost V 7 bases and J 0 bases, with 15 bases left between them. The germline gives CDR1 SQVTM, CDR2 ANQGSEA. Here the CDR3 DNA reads TGCAGCGCTTCTGGGACGGGAGCTAACTATGGCTACACCTTC. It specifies CSASGTGANYGYTF.

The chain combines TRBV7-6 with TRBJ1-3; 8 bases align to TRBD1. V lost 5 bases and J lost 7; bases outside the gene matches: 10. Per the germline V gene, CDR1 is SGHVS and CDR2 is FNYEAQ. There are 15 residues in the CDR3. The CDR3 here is CASSTRTGSLNTIYF. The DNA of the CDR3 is TGTGCCAGCAGCACCCGGACAGGGAGCCTCAACACCATATATTTT.

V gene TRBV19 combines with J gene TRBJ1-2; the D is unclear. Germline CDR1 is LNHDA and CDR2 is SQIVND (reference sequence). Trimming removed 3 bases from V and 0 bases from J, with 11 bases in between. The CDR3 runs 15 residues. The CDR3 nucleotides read TGTGCCAGTAGTATGGGAGCAGCGTCTAACTATGGCTACACCTTC. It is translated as CASSMGAASNYGYTF. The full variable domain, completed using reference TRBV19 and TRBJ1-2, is DGGITQSPKYLFRKEGQNVTLSCEQNLNHDAMYWYRQDPGQGLRLIYYSQIVNDFQKGDIAEGYSVSREKKESFPLTVTSAQKNPTAFYLCASSMGAASNYGYTFGSGTRLTVV.

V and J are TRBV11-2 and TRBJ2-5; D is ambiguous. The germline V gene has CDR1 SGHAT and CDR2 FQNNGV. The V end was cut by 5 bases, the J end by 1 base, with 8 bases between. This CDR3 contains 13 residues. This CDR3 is CASSVGRQETQYF. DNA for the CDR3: TGTGCCAGCAGCGTCGGACGCCAAGAGACCCAGTACTTC.

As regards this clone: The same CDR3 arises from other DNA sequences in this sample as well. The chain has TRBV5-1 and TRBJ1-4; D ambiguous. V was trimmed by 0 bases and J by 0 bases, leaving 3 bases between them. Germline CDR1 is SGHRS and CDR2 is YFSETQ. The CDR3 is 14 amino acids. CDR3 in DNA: TGCGCCAGCAGCTTGGATTCAACTAATGAAAAACTGTTTTTT. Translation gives CASSLDSTNEKLFF. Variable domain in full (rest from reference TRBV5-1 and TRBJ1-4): KAGVTQTPRYLIKTRGQQVTLSCSPISGHRSVSWYQQTPGQGLQFLFEYFSETQRNKGNFPGRFSGRQFSNSRSEMNVSTLELGDSALYLCASSLDSTNEKLFFGSGTQLSVL.

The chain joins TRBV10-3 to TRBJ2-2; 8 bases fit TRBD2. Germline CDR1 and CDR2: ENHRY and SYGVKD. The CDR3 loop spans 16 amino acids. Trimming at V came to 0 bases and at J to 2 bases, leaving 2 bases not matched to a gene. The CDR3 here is CAISESSGGNTGELFF. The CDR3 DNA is TGTGCCATCAGTGAGTCAAGCGGGGGTAACACCGGGGAGCTGTTTTTT.

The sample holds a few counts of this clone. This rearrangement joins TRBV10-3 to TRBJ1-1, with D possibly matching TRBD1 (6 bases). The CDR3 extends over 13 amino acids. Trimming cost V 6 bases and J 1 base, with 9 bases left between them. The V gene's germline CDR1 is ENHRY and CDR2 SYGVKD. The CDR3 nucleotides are TGTGCCATCAGCGGGACAACGAACACTGAAGCTTTCTTT. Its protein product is CAISGTTNTEAFF.

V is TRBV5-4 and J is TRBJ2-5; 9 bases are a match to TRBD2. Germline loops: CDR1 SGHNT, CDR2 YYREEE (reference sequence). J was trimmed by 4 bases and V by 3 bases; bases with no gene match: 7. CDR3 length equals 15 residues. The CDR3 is CASSSTSGLPETQYF. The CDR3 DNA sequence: TGTGCCAGCAGCTCGACTAGCGGTTTGCCAGAGACCCAGTACTTC.

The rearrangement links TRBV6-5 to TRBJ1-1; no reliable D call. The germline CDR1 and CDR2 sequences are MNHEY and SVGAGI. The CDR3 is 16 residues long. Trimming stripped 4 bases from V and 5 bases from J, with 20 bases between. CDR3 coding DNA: TGTGCCAGCAGTTCACGGAACATCATCGACAAAACTGAAGCTTTCTTT. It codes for CASSSRNIIDKTEAFF.

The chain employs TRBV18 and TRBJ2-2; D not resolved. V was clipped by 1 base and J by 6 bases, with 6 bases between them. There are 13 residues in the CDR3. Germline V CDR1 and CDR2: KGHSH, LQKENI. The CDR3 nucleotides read TGTGCCAGCTCACCACTCAACGCCGGGGAGCTGTTTTTT. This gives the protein CASSPLNAGELFF. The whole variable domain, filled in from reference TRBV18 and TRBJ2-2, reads NAGVMQNPRHLVRRRGQEARLRCSPMKGHSHVYWYRQLPEEGLKFMVYLQKENIIDESGMPKERFSAEFPKEGPSILRIQQVVRGDSAAYFCASSPLNAGELFFGEGSRLTVL.

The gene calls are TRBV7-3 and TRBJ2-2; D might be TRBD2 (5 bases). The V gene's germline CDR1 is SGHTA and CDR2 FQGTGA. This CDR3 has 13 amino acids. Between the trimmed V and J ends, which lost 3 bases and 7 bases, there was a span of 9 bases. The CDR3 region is CASSLRVSGELFF. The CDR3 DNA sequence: TGTGCCAGCAGCTTGCGGGTGAGCGGGGAGCTGTTTTTT.

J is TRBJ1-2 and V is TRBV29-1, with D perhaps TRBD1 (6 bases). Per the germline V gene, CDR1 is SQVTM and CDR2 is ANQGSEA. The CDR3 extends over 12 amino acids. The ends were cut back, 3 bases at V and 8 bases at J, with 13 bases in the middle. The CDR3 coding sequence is TGCAGCGTTGATGGACAGAGTTACGGCTACACCTTC. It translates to CSVDGQSYGYTF.

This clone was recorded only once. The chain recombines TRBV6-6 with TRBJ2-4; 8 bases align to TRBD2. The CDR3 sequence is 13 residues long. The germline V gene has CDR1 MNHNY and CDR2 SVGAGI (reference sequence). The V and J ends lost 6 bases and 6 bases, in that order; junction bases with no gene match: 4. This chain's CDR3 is CASREGTRNIQYF. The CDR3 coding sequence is TGTGCCAGCAGAGAGGGGACTAGAAACATTCAGTACTTC.

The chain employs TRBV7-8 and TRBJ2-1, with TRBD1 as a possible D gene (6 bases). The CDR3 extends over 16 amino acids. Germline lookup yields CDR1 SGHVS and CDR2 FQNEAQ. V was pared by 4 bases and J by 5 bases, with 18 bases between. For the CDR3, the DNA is TGTGCCAGCAGCTCGTTTGGACAGAACATAAACAATGAGCAGTTCTTC. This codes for CASSSFGQNINNEQFF.

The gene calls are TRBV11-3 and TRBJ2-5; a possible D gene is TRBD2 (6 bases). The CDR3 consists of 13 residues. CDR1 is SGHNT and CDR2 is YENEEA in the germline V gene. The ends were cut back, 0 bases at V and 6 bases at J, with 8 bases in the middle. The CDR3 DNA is TGTGCCAGCAGCTTAGAGGAGGGCCAGACCCAGTACTTC. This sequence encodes CASSLEEGQTQYF.

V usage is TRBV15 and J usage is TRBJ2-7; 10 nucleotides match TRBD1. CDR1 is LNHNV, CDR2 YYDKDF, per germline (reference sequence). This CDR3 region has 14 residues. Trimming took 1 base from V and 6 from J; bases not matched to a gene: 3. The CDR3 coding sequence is TGTGCCACCAGCAGAGGGGACAGGGGATTCGAGCAGTACTTC. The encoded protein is CATSRGDRGFEQYF.

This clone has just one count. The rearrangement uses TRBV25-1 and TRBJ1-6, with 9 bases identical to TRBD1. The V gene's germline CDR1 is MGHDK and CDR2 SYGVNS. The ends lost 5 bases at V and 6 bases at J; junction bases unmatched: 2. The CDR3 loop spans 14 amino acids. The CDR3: CASSRTGVNSPLHF. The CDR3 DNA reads TGTGCCAGCAGTAGGACAGGGGTTAATTCACCCCTCCACTTT.

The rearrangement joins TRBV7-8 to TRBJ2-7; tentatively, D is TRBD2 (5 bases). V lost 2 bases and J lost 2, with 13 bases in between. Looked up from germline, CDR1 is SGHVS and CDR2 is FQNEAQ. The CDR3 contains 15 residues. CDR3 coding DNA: TGTGCCAGCAGCTTACTTGACTACCCTGCCTACGAGCAGTACTTC. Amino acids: CASSLLDYPAYEQYF.

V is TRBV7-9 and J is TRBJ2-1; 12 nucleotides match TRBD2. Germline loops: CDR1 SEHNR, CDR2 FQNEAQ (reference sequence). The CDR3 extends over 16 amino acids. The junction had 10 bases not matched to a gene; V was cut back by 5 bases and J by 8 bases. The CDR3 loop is CASSAVLAGGLYEQFF. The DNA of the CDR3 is TGTGCCAGCAGCGCGGTTCTAGCGGGGGGGCTCTATGAGCAGTTCTTC. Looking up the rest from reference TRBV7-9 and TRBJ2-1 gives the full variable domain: DTGVSQNPRHKITKRGQNVTFRCDPISEHNRLYWYRQTLGQGPEFLTYFQNEAQLEKSRLLSDRFSAERPKGSFSTLEIQRTEQGDSAMYLCASSAVLAGGLYEQFFGPGTRLTVL.

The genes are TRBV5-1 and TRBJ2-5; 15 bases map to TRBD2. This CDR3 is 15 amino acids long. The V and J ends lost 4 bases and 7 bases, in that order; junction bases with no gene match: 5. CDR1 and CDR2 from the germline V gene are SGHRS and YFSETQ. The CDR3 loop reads CASSESGLAGGTQYF. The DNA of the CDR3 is TGCGCCAGCAGCGAATCGGGACTAGCGGGGGGGACCCAGTACTTC. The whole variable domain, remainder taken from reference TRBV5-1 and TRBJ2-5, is KAGVTQTPRYLIKTRGQQVTLSCSPISGHRSVSWYQQTPGQGLQFLFEYFSETQRNKGNFPGRFSGRQFSNSRSEMNVSTLELGDSALYLCASSESGLAGGTQYFGPGTRLLVL.